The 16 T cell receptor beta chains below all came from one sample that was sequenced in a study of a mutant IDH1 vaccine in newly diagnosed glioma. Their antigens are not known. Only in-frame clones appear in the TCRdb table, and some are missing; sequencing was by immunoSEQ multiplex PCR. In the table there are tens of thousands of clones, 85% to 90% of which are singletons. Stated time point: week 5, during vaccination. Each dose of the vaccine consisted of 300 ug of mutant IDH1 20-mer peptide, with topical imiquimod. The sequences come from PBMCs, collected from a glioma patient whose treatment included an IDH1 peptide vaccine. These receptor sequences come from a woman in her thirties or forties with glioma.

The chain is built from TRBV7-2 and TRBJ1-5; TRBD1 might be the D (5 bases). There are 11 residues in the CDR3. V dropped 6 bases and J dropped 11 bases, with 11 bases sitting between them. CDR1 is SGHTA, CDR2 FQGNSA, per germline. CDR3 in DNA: TGTGCCAGCAGTCTCGACAGAACCCAGCATTTT. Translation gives CASSLDRTQHF.

The CDR3 region has the DNA TGCGCCAGCAGCTCCCTTCCAGACTCACCCCTCCACTTT. Its translation: CASSSLPDSPLHF. The chain joins TRBV5-1 to TRBJ1-6, with no clear D. The CDR3 loop spans 13 amino acids. V lost 3 bases, J lost 10 bases, and 11 bases lay in between. Germline V CDR1 and CDR2: SGHRS, YFSETQ.

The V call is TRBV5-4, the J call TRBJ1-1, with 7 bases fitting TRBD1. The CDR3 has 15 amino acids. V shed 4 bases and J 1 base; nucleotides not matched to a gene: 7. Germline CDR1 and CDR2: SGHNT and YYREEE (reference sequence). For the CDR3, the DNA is TGTGCCAGCAGCCCTCAGGACAGGCCGAACACTGAAGCTTTCTTT. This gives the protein CASSPQDRPNTEAFF.

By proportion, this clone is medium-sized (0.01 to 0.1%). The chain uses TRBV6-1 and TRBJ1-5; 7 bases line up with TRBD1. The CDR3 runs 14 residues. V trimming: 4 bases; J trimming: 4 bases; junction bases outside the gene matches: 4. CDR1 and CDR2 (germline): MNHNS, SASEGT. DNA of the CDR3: TGTGCCAGCAGTGGGGGGACAGAGAATCAGCCCCAGCATTTT. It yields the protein CASSGGTENQPQHF.

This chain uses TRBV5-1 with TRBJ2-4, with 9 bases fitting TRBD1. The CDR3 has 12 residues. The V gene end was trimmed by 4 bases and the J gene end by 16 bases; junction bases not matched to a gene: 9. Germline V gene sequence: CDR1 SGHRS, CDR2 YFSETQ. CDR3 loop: CASSTGTGSLYF. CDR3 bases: TGCGCCAGCAGCACGGGGACAGGGTCCCTCTACTTC.

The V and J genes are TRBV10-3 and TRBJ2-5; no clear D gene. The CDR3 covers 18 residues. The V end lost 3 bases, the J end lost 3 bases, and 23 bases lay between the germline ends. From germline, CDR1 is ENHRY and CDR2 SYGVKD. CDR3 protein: CAISDSNSSVGREETQYF. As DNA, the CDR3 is TGTGCCATCAGTGATTCGAATTCCAGTGTCGGTAGGGAAGAGACCCAGTACTTC.

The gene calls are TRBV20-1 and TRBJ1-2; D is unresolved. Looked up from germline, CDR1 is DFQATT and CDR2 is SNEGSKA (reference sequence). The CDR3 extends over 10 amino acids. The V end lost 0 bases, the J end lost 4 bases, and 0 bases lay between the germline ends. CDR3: CSARDYGYTF. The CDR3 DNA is TGCAGTGCTAGAGACTATGGCTACACCTTC.

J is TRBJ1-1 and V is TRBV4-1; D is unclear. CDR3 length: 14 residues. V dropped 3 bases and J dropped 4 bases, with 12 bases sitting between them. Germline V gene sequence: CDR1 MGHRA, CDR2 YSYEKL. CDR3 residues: CASSQEAVGTEAFF. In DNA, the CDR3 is TGCGCCAGCAGCCAGGAGGCAGTAGGCACTGAAGCTTTCTTT.

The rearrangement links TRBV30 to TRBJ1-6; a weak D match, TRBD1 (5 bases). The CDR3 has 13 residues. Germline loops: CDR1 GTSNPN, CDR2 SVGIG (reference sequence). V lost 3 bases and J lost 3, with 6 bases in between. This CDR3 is CAWRQGYNSPLHF. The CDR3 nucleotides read TGTGCCTGGAGGCAGGGCTATAATTCACCCCTCCACTTT.

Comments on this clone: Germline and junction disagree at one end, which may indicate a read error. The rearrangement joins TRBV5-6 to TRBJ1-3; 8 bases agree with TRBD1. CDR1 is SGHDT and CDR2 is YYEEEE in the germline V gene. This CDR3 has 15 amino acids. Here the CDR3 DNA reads TGTGCCAGCAACCGACCCGGGACAGGTCATCTCTGGCAGGATTTT. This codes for CASNRPGTGHLWQDF.

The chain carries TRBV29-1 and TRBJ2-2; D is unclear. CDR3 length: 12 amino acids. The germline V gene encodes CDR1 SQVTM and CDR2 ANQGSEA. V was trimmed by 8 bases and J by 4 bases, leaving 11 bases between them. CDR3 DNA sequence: TGCAGCTTCGGGCTGCTCACCGGGGAGCTGTTTTTT. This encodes CSFGLLTGELFF.

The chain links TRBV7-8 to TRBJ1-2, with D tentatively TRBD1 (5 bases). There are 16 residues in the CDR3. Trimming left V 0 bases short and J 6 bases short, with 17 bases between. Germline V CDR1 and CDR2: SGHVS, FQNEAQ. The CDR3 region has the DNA TGTGCCAGCAGCTTAGCAGTTGGGGGTGTCGTCCATGGCTACACCTTC. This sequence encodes CASSLAVGGVVHGYTF.

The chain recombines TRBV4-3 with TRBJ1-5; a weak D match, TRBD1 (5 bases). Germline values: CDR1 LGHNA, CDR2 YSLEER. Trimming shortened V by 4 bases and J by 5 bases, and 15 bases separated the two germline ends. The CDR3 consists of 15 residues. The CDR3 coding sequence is TGCGCCAGCAGCCCATCCCAAGGGGATCATCAGCCCCAGCATTTT. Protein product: CASSPSQGDHQPQHF.

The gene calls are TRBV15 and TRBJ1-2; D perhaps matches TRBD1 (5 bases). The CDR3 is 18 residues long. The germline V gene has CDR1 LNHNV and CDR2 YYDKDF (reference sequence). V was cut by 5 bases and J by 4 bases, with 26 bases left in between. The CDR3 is CATSGSGGVYPNTYGYTF. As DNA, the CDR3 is TGTGCCACCAGCGGAAGCGGAGGGGTGTATCCCAACACCTATGGCTACACCTTC.

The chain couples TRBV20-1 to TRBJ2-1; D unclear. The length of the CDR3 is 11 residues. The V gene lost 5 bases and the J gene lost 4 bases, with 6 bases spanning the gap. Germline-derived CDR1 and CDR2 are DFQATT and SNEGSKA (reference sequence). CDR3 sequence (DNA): TGCAGTGCTCAAGCTTACAATGAGCAGTTCTTC. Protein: CSAQAYNEQFF.

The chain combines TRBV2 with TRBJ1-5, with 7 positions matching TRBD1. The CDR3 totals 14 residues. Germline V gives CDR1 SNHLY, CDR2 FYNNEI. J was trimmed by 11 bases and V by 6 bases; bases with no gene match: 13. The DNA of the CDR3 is TGTGCCAGCAGCCTGGCCCAACAGGGGATCGCCCAGCATTTT. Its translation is CASSLAQQGIAQHF.